These 31 T cell receptor beta chains were all obtained from the same sample, sequenced in a study of technical replicates of blood from a handful of donors. TCRdb's table, derived via immunoSEQ multiplex PCR, lists solely in-frame clones and lacks some. The sample lists about 70,000 clones, approximately 97% occurring once. The sample taken for sequencing was T cells isolated from PBMCs. These receptors were collected from a human donor in good health.

The rearrangement joins TRBV10-3 to TRBJ2-7; TRBD1 matches 10 bases. J lost 5 bases, V lost 8 bases, and 9 bases had no gene match. The CDR3 is 14 residues long. Germline CDR1 ENHRY, CDR2 SYGVKD. The CDR3 DNA sequence: TGTGCCATCGCCGAAGGGGACAGGGGCAACGAGCAGTACTTC. This sequence encodes CAIAEGDRGNEQYF.

V is TRBV18 and J is TRBJ2-7, with 7 bases aligning to TRBD1. Germline-derived CDR1 and CDR2 are KGHSH and LQKENI. This CDR3 comprises 13 residues. With 8 bases clipped from V and 3 bases from J, the junction kept 7 bases outside the gene matches. The CDR3 spells CASNPGQHYEQYF. In DNA, the CDR3 is TGTGCCAGCAATCCGGGACAGCACTACGAGCAGTACTTC.

J is TRBJ2-7 and V is TRBV28; D might be TRBD1 (6 bases). The ends were cut back, 5 bases at V and 1 base at J, with 15 bases in the middle. Looked up from germline, CDR1 is MDHEN and CDR2 is SYDVKM. This CDR3 region has 15 residues. The CDR3 sequence: CASSAPRGGSYEQYF. CDR3 in DNA: TGTGCCAGCAGTGCCCCCAGGGGTGGGTCCTACGAGCAGTACTTC.

This rearrangement joins TRBV7-3 to TRBJ2-3; D perhaps matches TRBD2 (5 bases). The CDR3 has 15 residues. V lost 1 base and J 4 bases, leaving 12 bases between the germline ends. Germline CDR1 and CDR2: SGHTA and FQGTGA. The DNA for the CDR3 is TGTGCCAGCAGCTTAATTGCCGCGGGTGCAGATACGCAGTATTTT. Its translation is CASSLIAAGADTQYF.

This rearrangement joins TRBV7-9 to TRBJ2-5; the D gene is possibly TRBD2 (5 bases). The CDR3 has 15 amino acids. V gave up 6 bases and J gave up 1 base, with 15 bases separating them. Germline assignment: CDR1 SEHNR and CDR2 FQNEAQ (reference sequence). The CDR3: CASSRNLAGQETQYF. The CDR3 DNA reads as TGTGCCAGCAGTCGGAATTTGGCGGGCCAAGAGACCCAGTACTTC.

The chain employs TRBV29-1 and TRBJ1-1, with 8 positions matching TRBD1. This CDR3 spans 16 amino acids. V shed 4 bases and J 3 bases; nucleotides not matched to a gene: 13. Germline CDR1 SQVTM, CDR2 ANQGSEA. The CDR3 region is CSVGVAGGAGDTEAFF. The CDR3 DNA follows: TGCAGCGTTGGGGTAGCAGGGGGCGCCGGGGACACTGAAGCTTTCTTT.

This clone has only one observation. V usage is TRBV6-5 and J usage is TRBJ2-7, with a weak D call TRBD1 (5 bases). There are 15 residues in the CDR3. V was clipped by 6 bases and J by 0 bases, with 15 bases between them. CDR1 and CDR2 from the germline V gene are MNHEY and SVGAGI. The CDR3 loop is CASRPDSQSSYEQYF. DNA of the CDR3: TGTGCCAGCAGACCCGACAGCCAGAGCTCCTACGAGCAGTACTTC.

The rearrangement links TRBV11-2 to TRBJ1-1; tentatively, D is TRBD1 (6 bases). The CDR3 loop spans 15 amino acids. Germline V CDR1 and CDR2: SGHAT, FQNNGV. The V and J ends lost 7 bases and 6 bases respectively, with 21 bases between them. This CDR3 reads CASTPYPRGGPEAFF. The CDR3 coding sequence is TGTGCCAGCACCCCGTACCCCCGGGGGGGGCCTGAAGCTTTCTTT.

This chain connects TRBV27 to TRBJ1-6; D is possibly TRBD1 (5 bases). This CDR3 has 18 residues. Trimming cost V 5 bases and J 2 bases, with 19 bases left between them. Germline assignment: CDR1 MNHEY and CDR2 SMNVEV (reference sequence). The CDR3 nucleotides are TGTGCCAGCAGTCCCACCGCCGGGGGTCTGCCCTATAATTCACCCCTCCACTTT. Translating gives CASSPTAGGLPYNSPLHF.

J is TRBJ2-1 and V is TRBV28, with 10 nucleotides matching TRBD2. J gave up 0 bases and V 9 bases, and 5 bases lay outside the gene matches. The CDR3 contains 15 residues. Germline loops: CDR1 MDHEN, CDR2 SYDVKM. The CDR3 is CASVSGGSSYNEQFF. The CDR3 nucleotides are TGTGCCAGTGTTAGCGGGGGGAGCTCCTACAATGAGCAGTTCTTC.

This clone was seen only once. This chain connects TRBV6-1 to TRBJ2-2; D might be TRBD2 (6 bases). Germline V CDR1 and CDR2: MNHNS, SASEGT. CDR3 size: 14 residues. V lost 1 base, J lost 7 bases, and 10 bases lay in between. The CDR3 spells CASSEGSGDGELFF. The DNA of the CDR3 is TGTGCCAGCAGTGAAGGTTCGGGGGACGGGGAGCTGTTTTTT.

V is TRBV19 and J is TRBJ2-1, with TRBD2 matching over 9 bases. Germline assignment: CDR1 LNHDA and CDR2 SQIVND (reference sequence). With V trimmed by 6 bases and J by 9 bases, 6 bases remained unmatched. The CDR3 sequence is 13 residues long. The CDR3 loop is CASRASGVSEQFF. Here the CDR3 DNA reads TGTGCCAGTAGGGCTAGCGGGGTGAGTGAGCAGTTCTTC.

The chain is built from TRBV18 and TRBJ2-1, with D possibly TRBD1 on 6 matching bases. The germline V gene has CDR1 KGHSH and CDR2 LQKENI. The CDR3 spans 14 residues. The germline V and J ends were trimmed by 2 bases and 4 bases, with 9 bases remaining between them. The CDR3 DNA follows: TGTGCCAGCTCACCAGGGCAGGGGTACAATGAGCAGTTCTTC. Translation gives CASSPGQGYNEQFF.

This chain uses TRBV5-1 with TRBJ2-1; D uncertain. The CDR3 is made up of 13 amino acids. Trimming took 5 bases from V and 0 from J, leaving 6 bases between them. The V gene's germline CDR1 is SGHRS and CDR2 YFSETQ. The CDR3 here is CASSASSYNEQFF. Here the CDR3 DNA reads TGCGCCAGCAGTGCCAGCTCCTACAATGAGCAGTTCTTC.

V gene TRBV5-4 combines with J gene TRBJ2-7; D might be TRBD2 (5 bases). V was cut by 3 bases and J by 0 bases, with 13 bases left in between. Germline lookup yields CDR1 SGHNT and CDR2 YYREEE (reference sequence). The CDR3 is made up of 15 amino acids. The CDR3 sequence is CASSYWLGSSYEQYF. DNA of the CDR3: TGTGCCAGCAGCTATTGGCTGGGGAGCTCCTACGAGCAGTACTTC.

This chain links TRBV19 with TRBJ1-2, with a tentative D call TRBD1 (5 bases). Germline loops: CDR1 LNHDA, CDR2 SQIVND (reference sequence). The CDR3 covers 12 residues. Trimming left V 8 bases short and J 9 bases short, with 16 bases between. This CDR3 is CASRPGGGSYTF. In DNA form, the CDR3 reads TGTGCCAGTCGACCGGGGGGGGGTAGCTACACCTTC. The variable domain in full, completed from reference TRBV19 and TRBJ1-2, reads DGGITQSPKYLFRKEGQNVTLSCEQNLNHDAMYWYRQDPGQGLRLIYYSQIVNDFQKGDIAEGYSVSREKKESFPLTVTSAQKNPTAFYLCASRPGGGSYTFGSGTRLTVV.

This rearrangement joins TRBV30 to TRBJ1-1; D gene ambiguous. The CDR3 has 11 residues. CDR1 is GTSNPN and CDR2 is SVGIG in the germline V gene (reference sequence). Trimming shortened V by 4 bases and J by 6 bases, and 9 bases separated the two germline ends. The CDR3 nucleotides read TGTGCCTGGAATTTGTACTCTGAAGCTTTCTTT. Its translation is CAWNLYSEAFF.

The chain uses TRBV28 and TRBJ2-7; perhaps TRBD2 as D (6 bases). Trimming left V 7 bases short and J 2 bases short, with 15 bases between. Germline CDR1 and CDR2: MDHEN and SYDVKM. The CDR3 spans 14 residues. CDR3 protein: CASKGLAVPYEQYF. For the CDR3, the DNA is TGTGCCAGCAAGGGTTTAGCGGTACCCTACGAGCAGTACTTC.

V usage is TRBV11-2 and J usage is TRBJ2-5; weak D call: TRBD2 (6 bases). V was clipped by 5 bases and J by 7 bases, with 20 bases between them. CDR1 and CDR2 from the germline V gene are SGHAT and FQNNGV. The CDR3 runs to 15 residues. CDR3 in amino acids: CASSAGLVVKGTQYF. In nucleotides, the CDR3 is TGTGCCAGCAGCGCGGGGCTTGTAGTGAAAGGGACCCAGTACTTC.

J is TRBJ1-2 and V is TRBV9; maybe TRBD1 (5 bases). V lost 3 bases and J 1 base, leaving 10 bases between the germline ends. CDR1 is SGDLS and CDR2 is YYNGEE in the germline V gene. The CDR3 runs to 14 residues. The CDR3 nucleotides are TGTGCCAGCAGCGCAGGACACCTTAACTATGGCTACACCTTC. As protein: CASSAGHLNYGYTF.

This chain connects TRBV5-1 to TRBJ2-1, with 8 bases matching TRBD2. This CDR3 region has 15 residues. V shed 2 bases, J shed 6 bases, and the junction held 7 bases outside the gene matches. Germline V gene lookup returns CDR1 SGHRS and CDR2 YFSETQ. CDR3 sequence (DNA): TGCGCCAGCAGCTTAAGTGAGCGGGAGTCCAATGAGCAGTTCTTC. It yields the protein CASSLSERESNEQFF. Combining the CDR3 with reference TRBV5-1 and TRBJ2-1 gives the whole variable domain KAGVTQTPRYLIKTRGQQVTLSCSPISGHRSVSWYQQTPGQGLQFLFEYFSETQRNKGNFPGRFSGRQFSNSRSEMNVSTLELGDSALYLCASSLSERESNEQFFGPGTRLTVL.

The chain combines TRBV6-1 with TRBJ1-1; possibly TRBD1 for D (6 bases). The CDR3 has 13 residues. The germline gives CDR1 MNHNS, CDR2 SASEGT. The ends were cut back, 3 bases at V and 11 bases at J, with 16 bases in the middle. CDR3 residues: CASSETGPGAAFF. The CDR3 nucleotides are TGTGCCAGCAGTGAGACAGGTCCCGGGGCGGCTTTCTTT.

The chain links TRBV7-6 to TRBJ2-5; 8 nucleotides match TRBD2. Germline CDR1 SGHVS, CDR2 FNYEAQ. V lost 5 bases, J lost 2 bases, and 10 bases stayed unmatched. This CDR3 has 16 residues. Here the CDR3 reads CASSLQTGLEQETQYF. CDR3 nucleotides: TGTGCCAGCAGCCTCCAGACGGGACTAGAACAAGAGACCCAGTACTTC.

The chain joins TRBV7-8 to TRBJ2-5, with 7 bases aligning to TRBD2. Germline CDR1 reads SGHVS; CDR2 reads FQNEAQ. CDR3 length: 15 amino acids. Trimming at V came to 0 bases and at J to 5 bases, leaving 6 bases not matched to a gene. This chain's CDR3 is CASSLATGGSETQYF. Written as DNA, the CDR3 is TGTGCCAGCAGCTTAGCGACCGGGGGGAGTGAGACCCAGTACTTC.

This clone was observed a few times. This rearrangement joins TRBV6-4 to TRBJ2-1; perhaps TRBD1 as D (6 bases). The CDR3 sequence is 13 residues long. Germline V gene lookup returns CDR1 MRHNA and CDR2 SNTAGT. V was cut by 2 bases and J by 5 bases, with 7 bases left in between. CDR3 DNA sequence: TGTGCCAGCAGTGACCGGGACAACAATGAGCAGTTCTTC. Encoded protein: CASSDRDNNEQFF.

The genes are TRBV7-9 and TRBJ1-1, with D possibly matching TRBD1 (5 bases). V lost 5 bases and J 1 base, leaving 14 bases between the germline ends. CDR1 is SEHNR, CDR2 FQNEAQ, per germline (reference sequence). This CDR3 is 15 amino acids long. The CDR3 loop reads CASSPPSTGNTEAFF. DNA of the CDR3: TGTGCCAGCAGCCCGCCGTCTACAGGGAACACTGAAGCTTTCTTT. The whole variable domain, filled in from reference TRBV7-9 and TRBJ1-1, reads DTGVSQNPRHKITKRGQNVTFRCDPISEHNRLYWYRQTLGQGPEFLTYFQNEAQLEKSRLLSDRFSAERPKGSFSTLEIQRTEQGDSAMYLCASSPPSTGNTEAFFGQGTRLTVV.

The chain joins TRBV2 to TRBJ2-2, with D possibly matching TRBD2 (5 bases). The CDR3 length is 13 residues. In germline, CDR1 is SNHLY, CDR2 FYNNEI. V dropped 5 bases and J dropped 1 base, with 5 bases sitting between them. CDR3 bases: TGTGCCAGCAGTCGGGAGAACACCGGGGAGCTGTTTTTT. Amino acids: CASSRENTGELFF.

The chain is built from TRBV19 and TRBJ1-2; weak D call: TRBD1 (6 bases). CDR1 and CDR2 (germline): LNHDA, SQIVND (reference sequence). The V end was cut by 9 bases, the J end by 5 bases, with 22 bases between. CDR3 length equals 15 residues. DNA for the CDR3: TGTGCCAGCTTTGACAGGCGGAACAACAGTTATGGCTACACCTTC. Its protein is CASFDRRNNSYGYTF.

The V gene is TRBV5-4, the J gene TRBJ2-3; a possible D gene is TRBD1 (6 bases). This CDR3 spans 15 amino acids. Germline V gives CDR1 SGHNT, CDR2 YYREEE (reference sequence). V shed 4 bases and J shed 0 bases, with 12 bases lying between them. CDR3 region: CASSRDTKSTDTQYF. CDR3 nucleotides: TGTGCCAGCAGCCGGGACACCAAGAGCACAGATACGCAGTATTTT.

The chain employs TRBV13 and TRBJ2-5; 10 bases are a match to TRBD2. The CDR3 has 15 residues. From germline, CDR1 is PRHDT and CDR2 FYEKMQ (reference sequence). The J segment lost 5 bases and the V segment lost 5 bases, leaving 8 bases of the junction unmatched. As DNA, the CDR3 is TGTGCCAGCAGCCCCTTAGCGGGGGGCAGGGAGACCCAGTACTTC. Translated, it gives CASSPLAGGRETQYF.

The chain combines TRBV11-1 with TRBJ1-1; 8 nucleotides align to TRBD1. CDR1 and CDR2 from the germline V gene are SGHAT and FQDESV (reference sequence). CDR3 length: 13 amino acids. The V gene end was trimmed by 5 bases and the J gene end by 7 bases; junction bases not matched to a gene: 6. The CDR3 here is CASSMDRVVEAFF. In DNA, the CDR3 is TGTGCCAGCAGCATGGACAGGGTGGTTGAAGCTTTCTTT.